This TCR beta chain was profiled in a study of cytomegalovirus exposure and HLA in healthy donors. Study context: Early on, a data release was issued that held roughly 80 million unique TCRs from HLA-typed donors. Study results and caveats: A later analysis by the authors found several of the most significant clusters apparently linked to common viral pathogens. Most CMV-associated TCR beta chains were later found to appear HLA-restricted.

Concerning this clone: Its antigen is undetermined.

Germline CDR1 and CDR2: SGHTA and FQGNSA. The CDR3 covers 18 residues. Trimming took 3 bases from V and 4 from J; bases not matched to a gene: 15. The PCR ran on 60 Vbeta and 13 Jbeta primers. Method: immunoSEQ multiplex PCR; TCRdb's copy keeps in-frame clones and lacks some. The table includes 100,000 to 150,000 clones, roughly 82% detected once. The TCR comes from a woman between 40 and 50 years old in good health and CMV-seropositive. V usage is TRBV7-2 and J usage is TRBJ2-3, with 8 bases aligning to TRBD2. Sequenced sample: PBMCs. CDR3 residues: CASSFSLRAGGSPDTQYF. The CDR3, as DNA: TGTGCCAGCAGCTTTTCCCTCCGGGCGGGAGGATCCCCAGATACGCAGTATTTT.